This TCR beta chain was profiled in a study of blood T cell repertoires in COVID-19. Trimming shortened V by 8 bases and J by 5 bases, and 22 bases separated the two germline ends. The CDR3 is 17 residues long. Germline CDR1 MDHEN, CDR2 SYDVKM. Assay: immunoSEQ multiplex PCR; the TCRdb copy retains only in-frame clones and omits some. The profile shows 95,000 to 100,000 clones, about 87% of them singletons. The chain employs TRBV28 and TRBJ1-6; D is perhaps TRBD1 (6 bases). Sequenced input: peripheral blood. The sequence was collected from a woman aged 25-40 years with acute or convalescent COVID-19. The CDR3 nucleotides read TGTGCCAGCCGCCCCTTGGGCACAGGGAGTAATAATTCACCCCTCCACTTT. Residues: CASRPLGTGSNNSPLHF.